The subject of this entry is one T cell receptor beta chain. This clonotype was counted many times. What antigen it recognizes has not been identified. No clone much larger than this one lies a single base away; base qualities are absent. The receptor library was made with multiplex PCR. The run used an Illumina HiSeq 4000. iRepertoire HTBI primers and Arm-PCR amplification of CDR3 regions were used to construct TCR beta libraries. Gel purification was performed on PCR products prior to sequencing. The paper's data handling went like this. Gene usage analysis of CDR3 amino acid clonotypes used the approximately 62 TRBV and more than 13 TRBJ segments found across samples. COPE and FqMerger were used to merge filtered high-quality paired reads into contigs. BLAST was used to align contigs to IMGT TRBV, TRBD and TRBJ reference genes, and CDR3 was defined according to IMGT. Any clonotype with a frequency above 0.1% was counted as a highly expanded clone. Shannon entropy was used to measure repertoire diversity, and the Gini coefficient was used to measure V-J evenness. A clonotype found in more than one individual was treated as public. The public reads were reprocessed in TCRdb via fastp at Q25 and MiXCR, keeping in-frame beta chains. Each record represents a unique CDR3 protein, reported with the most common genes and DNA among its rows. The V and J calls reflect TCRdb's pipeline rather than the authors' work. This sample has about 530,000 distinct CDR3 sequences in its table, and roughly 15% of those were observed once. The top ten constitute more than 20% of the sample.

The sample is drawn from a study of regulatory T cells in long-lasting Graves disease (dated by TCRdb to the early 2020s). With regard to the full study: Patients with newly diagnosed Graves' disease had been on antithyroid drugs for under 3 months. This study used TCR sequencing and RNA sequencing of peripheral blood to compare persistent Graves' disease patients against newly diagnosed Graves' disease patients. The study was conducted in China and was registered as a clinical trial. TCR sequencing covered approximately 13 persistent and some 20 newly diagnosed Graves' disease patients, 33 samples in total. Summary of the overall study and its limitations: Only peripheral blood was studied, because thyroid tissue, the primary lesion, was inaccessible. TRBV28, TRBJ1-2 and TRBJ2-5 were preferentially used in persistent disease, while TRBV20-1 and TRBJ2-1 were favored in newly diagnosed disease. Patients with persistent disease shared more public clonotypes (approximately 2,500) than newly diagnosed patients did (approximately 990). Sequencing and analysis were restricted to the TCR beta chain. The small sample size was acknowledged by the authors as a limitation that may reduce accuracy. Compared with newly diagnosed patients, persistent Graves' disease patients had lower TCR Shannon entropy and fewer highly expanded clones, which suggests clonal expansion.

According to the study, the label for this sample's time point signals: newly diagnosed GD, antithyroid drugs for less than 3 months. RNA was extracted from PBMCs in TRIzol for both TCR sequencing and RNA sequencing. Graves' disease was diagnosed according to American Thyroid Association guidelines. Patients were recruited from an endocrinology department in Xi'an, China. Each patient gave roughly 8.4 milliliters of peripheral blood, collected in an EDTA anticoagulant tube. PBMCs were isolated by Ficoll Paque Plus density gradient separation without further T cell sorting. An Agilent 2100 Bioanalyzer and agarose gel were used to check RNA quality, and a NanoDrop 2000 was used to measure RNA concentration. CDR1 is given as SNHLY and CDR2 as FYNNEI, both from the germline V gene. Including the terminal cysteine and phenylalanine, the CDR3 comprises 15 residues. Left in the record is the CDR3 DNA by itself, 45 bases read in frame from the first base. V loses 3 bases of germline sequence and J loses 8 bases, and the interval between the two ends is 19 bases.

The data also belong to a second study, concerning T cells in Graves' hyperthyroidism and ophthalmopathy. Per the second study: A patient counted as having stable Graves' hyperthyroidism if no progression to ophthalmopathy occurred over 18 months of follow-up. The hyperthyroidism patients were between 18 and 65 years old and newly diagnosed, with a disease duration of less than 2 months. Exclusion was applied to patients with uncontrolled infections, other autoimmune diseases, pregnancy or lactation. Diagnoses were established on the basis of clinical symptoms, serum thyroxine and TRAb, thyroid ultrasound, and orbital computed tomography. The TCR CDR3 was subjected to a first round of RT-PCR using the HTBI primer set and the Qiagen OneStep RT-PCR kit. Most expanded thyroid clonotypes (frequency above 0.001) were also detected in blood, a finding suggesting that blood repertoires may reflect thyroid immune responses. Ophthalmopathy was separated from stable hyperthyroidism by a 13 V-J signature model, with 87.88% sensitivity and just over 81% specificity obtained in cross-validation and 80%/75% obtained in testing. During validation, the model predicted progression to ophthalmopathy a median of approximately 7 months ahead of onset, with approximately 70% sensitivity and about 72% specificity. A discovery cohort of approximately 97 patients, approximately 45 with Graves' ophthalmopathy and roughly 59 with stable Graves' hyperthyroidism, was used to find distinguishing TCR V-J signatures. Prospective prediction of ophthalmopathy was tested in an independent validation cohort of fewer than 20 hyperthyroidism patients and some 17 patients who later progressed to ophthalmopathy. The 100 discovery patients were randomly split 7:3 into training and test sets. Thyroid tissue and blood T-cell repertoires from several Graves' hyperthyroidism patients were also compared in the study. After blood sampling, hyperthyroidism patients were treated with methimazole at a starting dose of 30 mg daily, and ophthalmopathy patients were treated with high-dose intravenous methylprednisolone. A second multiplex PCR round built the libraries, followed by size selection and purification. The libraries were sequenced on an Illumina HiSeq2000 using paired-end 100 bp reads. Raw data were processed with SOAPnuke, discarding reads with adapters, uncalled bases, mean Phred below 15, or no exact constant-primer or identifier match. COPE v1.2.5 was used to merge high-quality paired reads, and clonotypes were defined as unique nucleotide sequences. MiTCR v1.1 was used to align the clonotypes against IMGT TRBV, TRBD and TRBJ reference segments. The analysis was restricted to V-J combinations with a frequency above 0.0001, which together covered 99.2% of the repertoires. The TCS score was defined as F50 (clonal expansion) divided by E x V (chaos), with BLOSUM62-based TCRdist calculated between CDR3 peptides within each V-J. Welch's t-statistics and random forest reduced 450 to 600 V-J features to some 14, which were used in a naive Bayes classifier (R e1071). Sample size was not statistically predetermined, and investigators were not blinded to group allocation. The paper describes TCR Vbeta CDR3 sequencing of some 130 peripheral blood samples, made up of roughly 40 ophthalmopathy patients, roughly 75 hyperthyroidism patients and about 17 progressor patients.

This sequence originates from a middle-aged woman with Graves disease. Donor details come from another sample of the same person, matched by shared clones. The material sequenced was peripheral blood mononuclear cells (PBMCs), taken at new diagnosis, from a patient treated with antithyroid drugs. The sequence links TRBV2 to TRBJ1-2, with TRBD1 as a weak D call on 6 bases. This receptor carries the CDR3 CASSEWPGARQGYTF. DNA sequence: TGTGCCAGCAGTGAGTGGCCAGGGGCGCGTCAGGGCTACACCTTC. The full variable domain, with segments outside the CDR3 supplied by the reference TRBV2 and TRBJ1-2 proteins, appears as EPEVTQTPSHQVTQMGQEVILRCVPISNHLYFYWYRQILGQKVEFLVSFYNNEISEKSEIFDDQFSVERPDGSNFTLKIRSTKLEDSAMYFCASSEWPGARQGYTFGSGTRLTVV.